The present entry profiles one T cell receptor beta chain with its context. CDR3 length equals 16 residues. Trimming stripped 0 bases from V and 3 bases from J, with 14 bases between. Germline assignment: CDR1 MNHEY and CDR2 SMNVEV (reference sequence). The data were obtained in a study of blood T cell repertoires in COVID-19. Some clones are missing from TCRdb's copy, which holds only in-frame ones; the method was immunoSEQ multiplex PCR. Found here are approximately 69,000 clones, 88% of them singletons; the top ten hold 25% to 35%. Sequenced sample: peripheral blood. The receptor was derived from a man aged 45-65 years with acute or convalescent COVID-19. The chain joins TRBV27 to TRBJ2-5, with TRBD1 as a possible D gene (6 bases). The CDR3, as DNA: TGTGCCAGCAGTTTATCATTGGGACAAGCGAAAGAGACCCAGTACTTC. Translation: CASSLSLGQAKETQYF.